A single sample gave rise to the 21 T cell receptor beta chains below, sequenced in a study of molecular identifiers for immune sequencing clone quantification. TCRdb ran MiXCR on the PCR reads and lists one entry per CDR3 protein. The sample lists about 36,000 distinct CDR3 sequences; around 20% were seen once. The sample comprised naive CD8+ T cells from blood, with Jurkat cell RNA spiked in. Subset of the sample: FACS-sorted CD8+CD4-CCR7+CD45RA+ naive T cells. These receptor sequences come from a human donor in good health. Some libraries in this study had Jurkat cell RNA spiked in.

Turning to this clonotype: Since a much larger clone is just one base distant, this may be a read error. The CDR3 carries no conserved terminal phenylalanine or tryptophan, so it likely arises from a read error. The V and J genes are TRBV6-5 and TRBJ2-1, with 8 bases identical to TRBD2. The CDR3 extends over 14 amino acids. J lost 9 bases, V lost 8 bases, and 12 bases had no gene match. The germline V gene encodes CDR1 MNHEY and CDR2 SVGAGI. The CDR3 DNA reads TGTGCCAGCGCGCTAAGCGGGAGTTCTGGTGAGCAGTTCCTC. Protein product: CASALSGSSGEQFL.

This clonotype was recorded many times. The V call is TRBV28, the J call TRBJ2-7; 9 nucleotides match TRBD1. The germline gives CDR1 MDHEN, CDR2 SYDVKM. V gave up 6 bases and J gave up 3 bases; unmatched junction bases: 12. CDR3 length: 16 amino acids. CDR3 amino acids: CASSHPGTGFLYEQYF. The CDR3 nucleotides read TGTGCCAGCAGCCACCCCGGGACAGGGTTCCTCTACGAGCAGTACTTC.

The chain uses TRBV12-3 or TRBV12-4 and TRBJ2-7; 13 positions match TRBD2. Trimming took 4 bases from V and 5 from J; bases not matched to a gene: 14. The CDR3 runs to 18 residues. Here the CDR3 reads CASSSPGTSGTPWDEQYF. The CDR3 DNA reads TGTGCCAGCAGTTCACCCGGGACTAGCGGGACCCCATGGGACGAGCAGTACTTC.

V and J are TRBV6-5 and TRBJ2-5, with D hard to call. Germline V gene data show CDR1 as MNHEY and CDR2 as SVGAGI. The CDR3 has 14 amino acids. V dropped 6 bases and J dropped 4 bases, with 15 bases sitting between them. The CDR3 protein is CASSRLWGGETQYF. The CDR3 DNA reads as TGTGCCAGCAGCCGACTTTGGGGTGGAGAGACCCAGTACTTC.

This clonotype was counted ten times or more. This chain links TRBV13 with TRBJ2-7; no reliable D call. The CDR3 extends over 16 amino acids. The germline V and J ends were trimmed by 7 bases and 6 bases, with 25 bases remaining between them. From germline, CDR1 is PRHDT and CDR2 FYEKMQ (reference sequence). The CDR3 sequence: CASTSRKARPSFEQYF. Written as DNA, the CDR3 is TGTGCCAGCACCTCACGGAAGGCCCGCCCCTCATTCGAGCAGTACTTC.

In this sample, this clonotype turned up many times. In nucleotides, the CDR3 is TGTGCCACCAGTGATTTAGCGGGAGAGTACAATGAGCAGTTCTTC. Translating gives CATSDLAGEYNEQFF. This chain connects TRBV24-1 to TRBJ2-1; 8 nucleotides match TRBD2. The J segment lost 4 bases and the V segment lost 1 base, leaving 2 bases of the junction unmatched. Per the germline V gene, CDR1 is KGHDR and CDR2 is SFDVKD. The CDR3 runs to 15 residues.

On this clonotype itself: Given a much more abundant clone one base away, this may be a read error. V usage is TRBV29-1 and J usage is TRBJ2-2, with D perhaps given as TRBD1 or TRBD2 (5 bases each). The CDR3 totals 12 residues. The germline V gene encodes CDR1 SQVTM and CDR2 ANQGSEA. The CDR3 protein is CSVDWGSGELLF. The CDR3 coding sequence is TGCAGCGTTGACTGGGGCTCCGGGGAGCTGCTTTTT.

This clonotype was counted ten times or more. V gene TRBV27 combines with J gene TRBJ1-1; possibly TRBD1 for D (5 bases). This CDR3 is 15 amino acids long. Trimming removed 6 bases from V and 0 bases from J, with 14 bases in between. Germline values: CDR1 MNHEY, CDR2 SMNVEV (reference sequence). For the CDR3, the DNA is TGTGCCAGCAGCCTAGGGGCTCTAATGAACACTGAAGCTTTCTTT. Translating it yields CASSLGALMNTEAFF.

In its sample, this clonotype was seen many times. The rearrangement links TRBV6-2 or TRBV6-3 to TRBJ2-7, with TRBD2 matching over 11 bases. With 2 bases clipped from V and 5 bases from J, the junction kept 5 bases outside the gene matches. Germline CDR1 reads MNHEY; CDR2 reads SVGEGT. This CDR3 is built from 15 residues. CDR3 bases: TGTGCCAGCAGTTACCTTAGCGGGAGGGCCAACGAGCAGTACTTC. This gives the protein CASSYLSGRANEQYF.

As regards this clonotype: Since a much larger clone is just one base distant, this may be a read error. This rearrangement joins TRBV28 to TRBJ2-5, with 10 nucleotides matching TRBD2. This CDR3 contains 18 residues. The germline gives CDR1 MDHEN, CDR2 SYDVKM. Written as DNA, the CDR3 is TGTGTCAGCAGCTTTCCGTCTAGCGGGAGTCGGGAACAAGAGACCCAGTACTTC. Amino acids: CVSSFPSSGSREQETQYF. Based on the CDR3 plus reference TRBV28 and TRBJ2-5, the full variable domain is DVKVTQSSRYLVKRTGEKVFLECVQDMDHENMFWYRQDPGLGLRLIYFSYDVKMKEKGDIPEGYSVSREKKERFSLILESASTNQTSMYLCVSSFPSSGSREQETQYFGPGTRLLVL.

This clonotype was seen at least ten times. The J gene is TRBJ1-5, the V gene TRBV4-1, with D possibly being TRBD1 (5 bases). This CDR3 has 14 residues. Germline CDR1 and CDR2: MGHRA and YSYEKL. Trimming stripped 3 bases from V and 9 bases from J, with 15 bases between. The CDR3 loop reads CASSHRDGSRPQHF. The CDR3 nucleotides read TGCGCCAGCAGCCACCGGGACGGGAGTCGGCCCCAGCATTTT.

This clonotype was counted ten times or more. V usage is TRBV6-2 or TRBV6-3 and J usage is TRBJ1-5; D perhaps matches TRBD1 (5 bases). The V gene's germline CDR1 is MNHEY and CDR2 SVGEGT. V was trimmed by 1 base and J by 5 bases, leaving 9 bases between them. The CDR3 runs 14 residues. CDR3 in amino acids: CASSYWRGDQPQHF. The CDR3 nucleotides are TGTGCCAGCAGTTACTGGCGGGGGGATCAGCCCCAGCATTTT.

In its sample, this clonotype was seen many times. The chain recombines TRBV9 with TRBJ2-2; tentative D call: TRBD2 (6 bases). V was cut by 0 bases and J by 6 bases, with 12 bases left in between. The germline V gene has CDR1 SGDLS and CDR2 YYNGEE. The CDR3 has 15 residues. The CDR3 sequence: CASSVDGGGAGELFF. DNA of the CDR3: TGTGCCAGCAGCGTAGACGGGGGTGGGGCCGGGGAGCTGTTTTTT.

This clonotype appeared many times. The chain has TRBV25-1 and TRBJ2-1; D is possibly TRBD1 (8 bases). This CDR3 region has 16 residues. CDR1 and CDR2 from the germline V gene are MGHDK and SYGVNS. Deletions cut 6 bases from V and 3 bases from J, with 18 bases between. CDR3 amino acids: CASSRQGTTFYNEQFF. Here the CDR3 DNA reads TGTGCCAGCAGCCGACAGGGGACTACCTTCTACAATGAGCAGTTCTTC.

The chain links TRBV19 to TRBJ1-2; D not resolved. V was shortened by 6 bases and J by 5 bases, with 7 bases between the two germline ends. The CDR3 loop spans 11 amino acids. Germline-derived CDR1 and CDR2 are LNHDA and SQIVND (reference sequence). CDR3 in amino acids: CASSLAYGYTF. CDR3 nucleotides: TGTGCCAGTAGCCTAGCGTATGGCTACACCTTC.

This clonotype was recorded at least ten times. The V and J genes are TRBV6-2 or TRBV6-3 and TRBJ1-2, with TRBD1 matching 7 bases. The CDR3 length is 16 residues. V shed 7 bases and J 2 bases; nucleotides not matched to a gene: 13. CDR1 is MNHEY, CDR2 SVGEGT, per germline. The CDR3: CASNDREKAKNYGYTF. The CDR3 bases are TGTGCCAGCAACGACAGGGAGAAGGCAAAGAACTATGGCTACACCTTC.

This clonotype was picked up many times. This chain links TRBV6-2 or TRBV6-3 with TRBJ2-1; 8 bases map to TRBD2. The CDR3 runs to 15 residues. V shed 0 bases and J 7 bases; nucleotides not matched to a gene: 5. Germline-derived CDR1 and CDR2 are MNHEY and SVGEGT. The CDR3 reads CASSYSLAGRNEQFF. CDR3 sequence (DNA): TGTGCCAGCAGTTACTCGCTAGCGGGCAGAAATGAGCAGTTCTTC.

This clonotype appeared many times. As DNA, the CDR3 is TGTGCCAGCAGTGATGGGGGTTCCCTACACGAGCAGTACTTC. Encoded protein: CASSDGGSLHEQYF. V usage is TRBV7-2 and J usage is TRBJ2-7; D possibly uses TRBD1 or TRBD2 (5 bases each). The CDR3 has 14 amino acids. Germline lookup yields CDR1 SGHTA and CDR2 FQGNSA. V dropped 6 bases and J dropped 5 bases, with 17 bases sitting between them.

The genes are TRBV5-1 and TRBJ2-7; D not resolved. The ends were cut back, 4 bases at V and 2 bases at J, with 10 bases in the middle. Germline V CDR1 and CDR2: SGHRS, YFSETQ. The length of the CDR3 is 13 residues. CDR3 coding DNA: TGCGCCAGCAGCAATGGGATTACCTACGAGCAGTACTTC. This gives the protein CASSNGITYEQYF.

In its sample, this clonotype was seen many times. The chain recombines TRBV9 with TRBJ2-6; 7 bases match TRBD1. Germline lookup yields CDR1 SGDLS and CDR2 YYNGEE. This CDR3 comprises 17 residues. V lost 5 bases to trimming and J lost 1 base; unmatched junction nucleotides: 9. CDR3 sequence reads: CASRTGPMTSGANVLTF. DNA for the CDR3: TGTGCCAGCAGGACAGGGCCCATGACTTCTGGGGCCAACGTCCTGACTTTC.

Comments on this clonotype: It may be a read error: a sequence one base away is much more abundant. The chain carries TRBV20-1 and TRBJ2-7; D possibly corresponds to TRBD2 (6 bases). Germline V lookup: CDR1 DFQATT, CDR2 SNEGSKA (reference sequence). The length of the CDR3 is 14 residues. In DNA, the CDR3 is TGCAGTGCTAGAGTTCGGGACTCCCTCTCCGAGCAGTGCTTC. Translation gives CSARVRDSLSEQCF.